The 15 T cell receptor beta chains presented below share a single source sample, sequenced in a study of shared clonotypes between healthy human individuals (dated by TCRdb to 2018 to 2021). The library was obtained by the immunoSEQ multiplex PCR assay. The clones in this table, taken by TCRdb from immuneACCESS, are in-frame only. Not every clone is retained; where verified, under half of the shortfall comes from an unresolved V gene, and the cause of the rest is unknown. Counted in this sample were approximately 2.3 million clones; approximately 95% of them appeared once. In total, the top ten clones hold around 0.4% of the sample. The sample consisted of naive CD4+ T cells from PBMCs. The cell subset or site label, read with the paper, signifies: CD45RA+ positively selected. The receptors here all came from a man aged 18 to 30 in good health. Some clones in this sample may be carry-over from other donors' samples.

The rearrangement links TRBV5-1 to TRBJ2-7, with 7 nucleotides matching TRBD1. The CDR3 sequence is 14 residues long. With V trimmed by 3 bases and J by 4 bases, 7 bases remained unmatched. Looked up from germline, CDR1 is SGHRS and CDR2 is YFSETQ. In DNA form, the CDR3 reads TGCGCCAGCAGCTCCCCGACAGGGAGATACGAGCAGTACTTC. Translating gives CASSSPTGRYEQYF.

Concerning this clone itself: Distinct nucleotide sequences in the sample also encode this CDR3. The chain has TRBV5-1 and TRBJ2-1; tentatively, D is TRBD1 (5 bases). The CDR3 consists of 16 residues. The germline CDR1 and CDR2 sequences are SGHRS and YFSETQ. Trimming stripped 0 bases from V and 0 bases from J, with 10 bases between. The CDR3 reads CASSLDRSSSYNEQFF. DNA for the CDR3: TGCGCCAGCAGCTTGGACAGGTCGAGCTCCTACAATGAGCAGTTCTTC.

This chain's CDR3 is CASSLGGDKDTQYF. For the CDR3, the DNA is TGTGCCAGCAGCTTAGGGGGAGACAAAGATACGCAGTATTTT. The chain is built from TRBV7-8 and TRBJ2-3; D is possibly TRBD2 (5 bases). V lost 1 base and J lost 5, with 10 bases in between. Germline CDR1 SGHVS, CDR2 FQNEAQ. This CDR3 region has 14 residues.

This chain connects TRBV28 to TRBJ2-3, with D possibly being TRBD2 (7 bases). This CDR3 comprises 16 residues. Per the germline V gene, CDR1 is MDHEN and CDR2 is SYDVKM. V lost 5 bases to trimming and J lost 1 base, with 16 bases between them. CDR3 DNA sequence: TGTGCCAGCAGTGTGGCGGGGGCGCGGGGCACAGATACGCAGTATTTT. Residues: CASSVAGARGTDTQYF.

CDR3 residues: CASSFLSVAGSGGAGELFF. The CDR3, as DNA: TGTGCCAGCAGCTTCCTCTCGGTGGCCGGCTCTGGGGGGGCCGGGGAGCTGTTTTTT. The chain recombines TRBV7-9 with TRBJ2-2, with 7 bases aligning to TRBD2. CDR3 length equals 19 residues. Germline CDR1 is SEHNR and CDR2 is FQNEAQ (reference sequence). The V gene end was trimmed by 3 bases and the J gene end by 6 bases; junction bases not matched to a gene: 19.

The rearrangement links TRBV6-1 to TRBJ2-1; D might be TRBD1 or TRBD2, each matching 5 bases. Looked up from germline, CDR1 is MNHNS and CDR2 is SASEGT. The CDR3 covers 17 residues. Trimming removed 2 bases from V and 8 bases from J, with 22 bases in between. The CDR3 nucleotides are TGTGCCAGCAGTGAACAAGGGAGAGGGGCTAGTGTCCATGAGCAGTTCTTC. The encoded protein is CASSEQGRGASVHEQFF.

The chain has TRBV28 and TRBJ2-7; TRBD1 matches at 7 bases. The V and J ends lost 7 bases and 1 base, in that order; junction bases with no gene match: 7. CDR3 length: 14 residues. Looked up from germline, CDR1 is MDHEN and CDR2 is SYDVKM. The CDR3 sequence is CASTLDRESYEQYF. For the CDR3, the DNA is TGTGCCAGCACCCTTGACAGGGAGTCCTACGAGCAGTACTTC.

The chain couples TRBV5-8 to TRBJ2-5; D is perhaps TRBD2 (5 bases). V was clipped by 3 bases and J by 3 bases, with 15 bases between them. CDR1 and CDR2 from the germline V gene are SGHTS and YDEGEE. The CDR3 contains 15 residues. CDR3 in DNA: TGTGCCAGCAGCTGGGGAGCTGACCTAGAAGAGACCCAGTACTTC. Translated: CASSWGADLEETQYF. Together with reference TRBV5-8 and TRBJ2-5, the CDR3 gives the full variable domain: EAGVTQSPTHLIKTRGQQATLRCSPISGHTSVYWYQQALGLGLQFLLWYDEGEERNRGNFPPRFSGRQFPNYSSELNVNALELEDSALYLCASSWGADLEETQYFGPGTRLLVL.

The chain is built from TRBV7-9 and TRBJ2-3; D is ambiguous. The CDR3 extends over 15 amino acids. The germline V gene has CDR1 SEHNR and CDR2 FQNEAQ (reference sequence). Trimming removed 1 base at V and 3 bases at J, with 11 bases between. CDR3 DNA sequence: TGTGCCAGCAGCTTAGACTTTAGGATAACAGATACGCAGTATTTT. Translating gives CASSLDFRITDTQYF.

With regard to this clone: Distinct nucleotide sequences in the sample also encode this CDR3. The CDR3 DNA is TGTGCCAGCAGTTTGGGGGGCCCCGGGGAGCTGTTTTTT. Its translation: CASSLGGPGELFF. The chain employs TRBV28 and TRBJ2-2; either TRBD1 or TRBD2 may fit D (6 bases each). The CDR3 covers 13 residues. Germline V gene sequence: CDR1 MDHEN, CDR2 SYDVKM. Trimming cost V 3 bases and J 6 bases, with 8 bases left between them.

The rearrangement links TRBV4-1 to TRBJ2-1, with 8 bases aligning to TRBD2. The CDR3 has 16 residues. The germline V gene has CDR1 MGHRA and CDR2 YSYEKL. With 1 base clipped from V and 7 bases from J, the junction kept 9 bases outside the gene matches. The CDR3 DNA sequence: TGCGCCAGCAGCCAAGTGACGGGGGGGGTGATGAATGAGCAGTTCTTC. It encodes CASSQVTGGVMNEQFF.

The chain carries TRBV11-2 and TRBJ2-7; 11 positions match TRBD1. CDR3 length equals 16 residues. With V trimmed by 1 base and J by 0 bases, 2 bases remained unmatched. Germline V gene lookup returns CDR1 SGHAT and CDR2 FQNNGV. This chain's CDR3 is CASSLAGQGGSYEQYF. As DNA, the CDR3 is TGTGCCAGCAGCTTAGCGGGACAGGGGGGCTCCTACGAGCAGTACTTC.

This clone is a singleton in its sample. V is TRBV29-1 and J is TRBJ2-3; 8 nucleotides line up with TRBD1. The CDR3 extends over 13 amino acids. V trimming: 3 bases; J trimming: 5 bases; junction bases outside the gene matches: 4. Germline V CDR1 and CDR2: SQVTM, ANQGSEA. CDR3 DNA: TGCAGCGTTGACGCCGGGACAGGAGATACGCAGTATTTT. Protein sequence: CSVDAGTGDTQYF.

The rearrangement links TRBV6-5 to TRBJ2-2, with D unclear. The length of the CDR3 is 15 residues. V dropped 0 bases and J dropped 6 bases, with 11 bases sitting between them. Germline CDR1 is MNHEY and CDR2 is SVGAGI. CDR3: CASSYSIRAAGELFF. The CDR3 coding sequence is TGTGCCAGCAGTTACTCGATAAGGGCAGCCGGGGAGCTGTTTTTT.

This clone was recorded only once. V gene TRBV7-2 combines with J gene TRBJ2-7; D remains unclear. The V and J ends lost 3 bases and 3 bases respectively, with 6 bases between them. Germline V lookup: CDR1 SGHTA, CDR2 FQGNSA. This CDR3 comprises 12 residues. CDR3 sequence: CASSFTGYEQYF. The CDR3 DNA sequence: TGTGCCAGCAGCTTCACGGGCTACGAGCAGTACTTC.